This entry describes one TCR beta chain. Its antigen is still unknown. The sample comes from a study of identical twins. A universal primer binding site was introduced by template switching. The final cDNA contained unique molecular identifiers. TCRdb re-derived calls from the 5' RACE reads in MiXCR, one entry per CDR3 protein. The table records 1.5 million to 2 million distinct CDR3 sequences, about 32% of them present only once. V gave up 6 bases and J gave up 7 bases; unmatched junction bases: 6. CDR3 size: 14 residues. Looked up from germline, CDR1 is SNHLY and CDR2 is FYNNEI. Points from the study as a whole: Monozygotic twins shared more out-of-frame TCR alpha than recombination models predicted.

The clonotype comes from a newborn girl in good health. The rearrangement uses TRBV2 and TRBJ1-6; the match to TRBD1 covers 7 bases. Sequencing was carried out using cord blood. CDR3 nucleotides: TGTGCCAGCAGGAGGGGACAGCCCAATTCACCCCTCCACTTT. Protein: CASRRGQPNSPLHF.